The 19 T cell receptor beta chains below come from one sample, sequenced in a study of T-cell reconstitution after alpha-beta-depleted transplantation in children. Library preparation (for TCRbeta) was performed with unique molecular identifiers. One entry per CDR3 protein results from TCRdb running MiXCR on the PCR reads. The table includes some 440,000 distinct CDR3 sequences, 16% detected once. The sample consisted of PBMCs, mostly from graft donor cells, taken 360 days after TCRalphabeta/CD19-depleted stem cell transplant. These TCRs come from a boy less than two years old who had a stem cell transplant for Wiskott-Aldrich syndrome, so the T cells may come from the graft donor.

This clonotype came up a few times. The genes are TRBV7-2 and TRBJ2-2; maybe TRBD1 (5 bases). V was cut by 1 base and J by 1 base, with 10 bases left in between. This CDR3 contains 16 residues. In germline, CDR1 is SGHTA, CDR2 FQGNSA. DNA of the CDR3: TGTGCCAGCAGCTTAGACAGGACCAGGAACACCGGGGAGCTGTTTTTT. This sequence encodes CASSLDRTRNTGELFF.

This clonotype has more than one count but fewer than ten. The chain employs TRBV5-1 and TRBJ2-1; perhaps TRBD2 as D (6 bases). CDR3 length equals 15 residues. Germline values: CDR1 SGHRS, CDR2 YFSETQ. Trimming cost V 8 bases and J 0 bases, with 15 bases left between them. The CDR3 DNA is TGCGCCAGTACTACCGGGACTTCCTCCTACAATGAGCAGTTCTTC. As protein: CASTTGTSSYNEQFF.

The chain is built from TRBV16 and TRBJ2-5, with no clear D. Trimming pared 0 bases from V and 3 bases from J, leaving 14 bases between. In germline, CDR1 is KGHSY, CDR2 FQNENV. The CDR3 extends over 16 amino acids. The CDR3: CASSQSGLRREETQYF. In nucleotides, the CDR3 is TGTGCCAGCAGCCAATCAGGGCTAAGGCGAGAAGAGACCCAGTACTTC.

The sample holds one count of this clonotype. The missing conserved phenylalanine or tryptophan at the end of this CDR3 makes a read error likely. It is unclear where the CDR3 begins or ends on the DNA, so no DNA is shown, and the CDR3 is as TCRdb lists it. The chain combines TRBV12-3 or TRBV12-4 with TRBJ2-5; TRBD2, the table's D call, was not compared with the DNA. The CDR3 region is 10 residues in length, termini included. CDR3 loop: CASSPYRGYL.

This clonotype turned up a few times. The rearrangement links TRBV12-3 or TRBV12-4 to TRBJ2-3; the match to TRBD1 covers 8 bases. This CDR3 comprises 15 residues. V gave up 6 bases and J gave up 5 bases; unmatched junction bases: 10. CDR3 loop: CASRPGQGYRDTQYF. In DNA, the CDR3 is TGTGCCAGCAGACCTGGACAGGGTTACAGAGATACGCAGTATTTT.

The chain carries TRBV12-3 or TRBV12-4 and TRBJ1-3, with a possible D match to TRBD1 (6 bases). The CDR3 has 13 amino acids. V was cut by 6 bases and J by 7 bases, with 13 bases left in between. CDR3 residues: CASSPDSFNTIYF. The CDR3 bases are TGTGCCAGCAGCCCGGACAGTTTCAACACCATATATTTT.

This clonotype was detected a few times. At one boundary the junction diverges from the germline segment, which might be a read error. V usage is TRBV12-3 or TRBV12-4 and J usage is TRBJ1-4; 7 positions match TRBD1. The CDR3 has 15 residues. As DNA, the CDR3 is TGTGCCAGCAGTCTAACAGGGGCAACTAGTGAAAAACTGTTTTTT. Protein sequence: CASSLTGATSEKLFF.

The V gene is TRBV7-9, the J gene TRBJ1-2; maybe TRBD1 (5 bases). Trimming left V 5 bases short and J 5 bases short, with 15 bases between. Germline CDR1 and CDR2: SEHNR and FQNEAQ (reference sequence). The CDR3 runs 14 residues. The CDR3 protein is CASSTTVLDYGYTF. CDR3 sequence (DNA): TGTGCCAGCAGCACGACAGTCCTGGATTATGGCTACACCTTC.

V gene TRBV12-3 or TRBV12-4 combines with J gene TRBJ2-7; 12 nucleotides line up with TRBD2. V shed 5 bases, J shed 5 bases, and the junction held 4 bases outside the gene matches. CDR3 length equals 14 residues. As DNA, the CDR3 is TGTGCCAGCAGTCGACTAGCGGGAGACAACGAGCAGTACTTC. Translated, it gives CASSRLAGDNEQYF.

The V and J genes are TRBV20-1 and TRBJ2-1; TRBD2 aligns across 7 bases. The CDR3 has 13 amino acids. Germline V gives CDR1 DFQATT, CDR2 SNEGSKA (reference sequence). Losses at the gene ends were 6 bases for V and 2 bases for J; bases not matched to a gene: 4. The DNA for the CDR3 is TGCAGTGCGAGTCGGGAGGCCTACAATGAGCAGTTCTTC. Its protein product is CSASREAYNEQFF.

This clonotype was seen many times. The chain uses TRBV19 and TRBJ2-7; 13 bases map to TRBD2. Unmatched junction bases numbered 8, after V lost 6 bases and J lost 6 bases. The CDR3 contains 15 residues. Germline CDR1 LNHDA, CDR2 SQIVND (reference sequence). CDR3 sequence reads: CASRQLAGGIAEQYF. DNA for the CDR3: TGTGCCAGTAGACAACTAGCGGGAGGGATCGCCGAGCAGTACTTC.

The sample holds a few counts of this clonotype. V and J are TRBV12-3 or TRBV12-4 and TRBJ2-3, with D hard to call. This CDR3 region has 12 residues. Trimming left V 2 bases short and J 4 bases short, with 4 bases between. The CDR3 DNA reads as TGTGCCAGCAGTTTAAAGGCAGATACGCAGTATTTT. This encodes CASSLKADTQYF.

CDR3 sequence: CSIRRTPTTDTQYF. In nucleotides, the CDR3 is TGCAGCATTCGACGGACTCCTACCACAGATACGCAGTATTTT. V and J are TRBV29-1 and TRBJ2-3, with D possibly being TRBD2 (5 bases). CDR3 length equals 14 residues. Germline CDR1 SQVTM, CDR2 ANQGSEA. V was trimmed by 8 bases and J by 2 bases, leaving 17 bases between them.

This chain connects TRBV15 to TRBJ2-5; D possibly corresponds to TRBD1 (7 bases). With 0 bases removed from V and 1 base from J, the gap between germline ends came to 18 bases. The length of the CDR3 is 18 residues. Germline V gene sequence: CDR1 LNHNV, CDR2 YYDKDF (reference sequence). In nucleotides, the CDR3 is TGTGCCACCAGCAGAGATTGGGGCACGCGGGACAGCCAAGAGACCCAGTACTTC. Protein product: CATSRDWGTRDSQETQYF.

CDR3 in DNA: TGCGCCAGCAGCCGGGACCTTGATTGGACCCAGTACTTC. It translates to CASSRDLDWTQYF. The chain carries TRBV5-1 and TRBJ2-5; D is possibly TRBD1 or TRBD2 (5 bases each). V gave up 4 bases and J gave up 7 bases, with 14 bases separating them. CDR1 is SGHRS and CDR2 is YFSETQ in the germline V gene. The CDR3 is made up of 13 amino acids.

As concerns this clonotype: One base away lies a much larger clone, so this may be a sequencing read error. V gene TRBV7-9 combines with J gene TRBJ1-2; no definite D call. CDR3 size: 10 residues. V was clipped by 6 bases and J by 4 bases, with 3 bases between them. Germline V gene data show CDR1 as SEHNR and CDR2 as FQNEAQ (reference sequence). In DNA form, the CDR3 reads TGTGCCAGCAGTCCCTATGGCTACACCTTC. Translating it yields CASSPYGYTF. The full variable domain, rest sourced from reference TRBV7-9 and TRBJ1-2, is DTGVSQNPRHKITKRGQNVTFRCDPISEHNRLYWYRQTLGQGPEFLTYFQNEAQLEKSRLLSDRFSAERPKGSFSTLEIQRTEQGDSAMYLCASSPYGYTFGSGTRLTVV.

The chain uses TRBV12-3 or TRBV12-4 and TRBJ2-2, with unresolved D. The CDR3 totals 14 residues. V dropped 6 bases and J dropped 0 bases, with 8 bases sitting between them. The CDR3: CASSTYANTGELFF. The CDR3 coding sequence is TGTGCCAGCAGCACCTACGCGAACACCGGGGAGCTGTTTTTT.

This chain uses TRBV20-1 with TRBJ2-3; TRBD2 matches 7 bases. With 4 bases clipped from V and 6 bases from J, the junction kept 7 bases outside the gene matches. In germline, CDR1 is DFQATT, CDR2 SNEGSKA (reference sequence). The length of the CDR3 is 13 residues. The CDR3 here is CSAKWPAGDTQYF. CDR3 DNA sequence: TGCAGTGCTAAGTGGCCAGCGGGGGATACGCAGTATTTT.

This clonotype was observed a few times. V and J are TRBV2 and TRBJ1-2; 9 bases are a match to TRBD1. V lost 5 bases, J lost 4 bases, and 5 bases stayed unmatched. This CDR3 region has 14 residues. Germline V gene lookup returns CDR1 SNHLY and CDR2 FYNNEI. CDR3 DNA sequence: TGTGCCAGCAGTCCCGGGACAGGGCGCTATGGCTACACCTTC. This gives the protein CASSPGTGRYGYTF.